This section outlines one T cell receptor beta chain sequence together with its context. The data are from a study of glioma-infiltrating T cells after dendritic cell vaccination. Clones were read by immunoSEQ multiplex PCR, and TCRdb kept only the in-frame ones, dropping some. The sample has approximately 100,000 clones; over 60% are singletons. The clonotype originates from a human donor with glioblastoma. The sample consisted of blood, taken before dendritic cell vaccination.

The CDR3 nucleotides are TGTGCCAGCAGCTTAGGCGGGAGCGCCTCCTACGAGCAGTACTTC. It is translated as CASSLGGSASYEQYF. V is TRBV7-2 and J is TRBJ2-7; 7 bases fit TRBD2. CDR3 size: 15 residues. The V gene's germline CDR1 is SGHTA and CDR2 FQGNSA. V trimming: 1 base; J trimming: 0 bases; junction bases outside the gene matches: 3.